The 18 T cell receptor beta chains presented below share a single source sample, sequenced in a study of Tregs in tolerant kidney transplant recipients. Mixed chimerism was transient after nonmyeloablative marrow transplants from related graft donors. The protocol was immunoSEQ multiplex PCR, while the TCRdb copy is restricted to in-frame clones and leaves out a portion. This sample contains about 6,300 clones. The specimen comprised CD4+ T cells from blood (PBMCs), sampled 6 months after the transplant. Receptors originate from a human patient who received a combined kidney and bone marrow transplant. Part of the T cells may come from the graft donor.

This clone is medium-sized by frequency. The read stops 3 residues short of the end of the CDR3; the missing end is completed from the germline J gene. The V gene is TRBV20-1, the J gene TRBJ2-5, with D hard to call. The length of the CDR3 is 12 residues. Per the germline V gene, CDR1 is DFQATT and CDR2 is SNEGSKA (reference sequence). V was trimmed by 3 bases and J by 5 bases, leaving 10 bases between them. CDR3 DNA (partial): TGCAGTGCTAGCGCAGGCAAGGAGACC. This encodes CSASAGKET. The entire CDR3 is CSASAGKETQYF.

As for this clone: The CDR3 end falls 3 residues outside the read, so it is completed with the germline J gene. This chain joins TRBV28 and TRBJ2-7, with D unresolved. V was shortened by 4 bases and J by 2 bases, with 12 bases between the two germline ends. The V gene's germline CDR1 is MDHEN and CDR2 SYDVKM. The CDR3 runs to 14 residues. Here the CDR3 reads CASSSSQAPYEQYF. Incomplete CDR3 DNA: TGTGCCAGCAGTTCTTCCCAGGCCCCCTACGAG.

This clone is called medium-sized based on its frequency. The CDR3 extends 3 residues past the end of the read, so its final part is completed from the germline J gene. V gene TRBV5-1 combines with J gene TRBJ2-3; the D gene is possibly TRBD1 (6 bases). V lost 2 bases and J 2 bases, leaving 9 bases between the germline ends. The germline V gene encodes CDR1 SGHRS and CDR2 YFSETQ. This CDR3 is built from 14 residues. The chain's CDR3 is CASSFGTPTDTQYF. The sequenced part of the CDR3 DNA is TGCGCCAGCAGCTTCGGGACACCCACAGATACG.

Measured by frequency, this clone is medium-sized (0.01 to 0.1%). The read halts 3 residues ahead of the CDR3 end, with the missing end drawn from the germline J gene. The chain uses TRBV20-1 and TRBJ1-4; 7 bases map to TRBD1. In germline, CDR1 is DFQATT, CDR2 SNEGSKA (reference sequence). This CDR3 contains 16 residues. V lost 7 bases and J lost 0; bases outside the gene matches: 11. The CDR3 bases that were read are TGCAGTGTCCTCCGGGACAGCACCTCAACTAATGAAAAA. It specifies CSVLRDSTSTNEK. The full CDR3 reads CSVLRDSTSTNEKLFF.

This clone counts as medium-sized by frequency. CDR3 DNA (partial): TGTGCCAGCAGCGACGAGCGAAGGGGGTGGGAGACC. It specifies CASSDERRGWET. The CDR3 in its entirety is CASSDERRGWETQYF. V gene TRBV9 combines with J gene TRBJ2-5, with D perhaps matching TRBD1 (6 bases). The read halts 3 residues ahead of the CDR3 end, with the missing end drawn from the germline J gene. Germline V CDR1 and CDR2: SGDLS, YYNGEE. The CDR3 has 15 amino acids. V was cut by 3 bases and J by 5 bases, with 17 bases left in between.

Regarding this clone: The observed sequence ends 3 residues before the CDR3 terminus, with the missing tail filled in from the germline J gene. This rearrangement joins TRBV4-1 to TRBJ1-5; D remains unclear. Trimming left V 0 bases short and J 7 bases short, with 13 bases between. CDR1 and CDR2 (germline): MGHRA, YSYEKL. CDR3 size: 15 residues. The CDR3 DNA, read in part, is TGCGCCAGCAGCCAAGAAGGAGGCAGGATCCAGCCC. It codes for CASSQEGGRIQP. The full CDR3 sequence reads CASSQEGGRIQPQHF.

Worth noting for this clone: The sequenced fragment ends 3 residues before the CDR3 boundary, so the rest is inferred from the germline J gene. The chain is built from TRBV20-1 and TRBJ2-1; 8 nucleotides line up with TRBD2. This CDR3 contains 13 residues. Germline V gene data show CDR1 as DFQATT and CDR2 as SNEGSKA (reference sequence). Trimming removed 6 bases from V and 4 bases from J; junction bases left unmatched: 5. The CDR3 sequence is CSAAGGGYNEQFF. The CDR3 bases that were read are TGCAGTGCCGCCGGGGGGGGATACAATGAG.

Worth noting for this clone: The observed sequence ends 3 residues before the CDR3 terminus, with the missing tail filled in from the germline J gene. Other DNA sequences of this sample code for an identical CDR3. The chain employs TRBV20-1 and TRBJ1-5; D is possibly TRBD1 (6 bases). Trimming shortened V by 4 bases and J by 7 bases, and 11 bases separated the two germline ends. The CDR3 covers 12 residues. Germline CDR1 reads DFQATT; CDR2 reads SNEGSKA (reference sequence). The sequenced part of the CDR3 DNA is TGCAGTGCTACAACAGGGAACCAGCCC. Its translation is CSATTGNQP. The whole CDR3 reads CSATTGNQPQHF.

This clone is deemed medium-sized by its frequency. Sequencing ends 3 residues short of the CDR3 end; the germline J gene provides the rest. This rearrangement joins TRBV5-1 to TRBJ2-3, with TRBD2 matching 14 bases. V lost 0 bases, J lost 1 base, and 4 bases stayed unmatched. This CDR3 has 18 amino acids. In germline, CDR1 is SGHRS, CDR2 YFSETQ. The CDR3 region is CASSLGLAGGRGTDTQYF. The DNA read from the CDR3 is TGCGCCAGCAGCTTGGGACTAGCGGGAGGGCGGGGCACAGATACG.

A remark on this clone: Read data end 3 residues before the CDR3 end; the end is taken from the germline J gene. The V gene is TRBV11-2, the J gene TRBJ1-1; tentative D call: TRBD1 (6 bases). The CDR3 has 14 amino acids. The V gene's germline CDR1 is SGHAT and CDR2 FQNNGV. V was clipped by 3 bases and J by 1 base, with 9 bases between them. CDR3 sequence: CASSFMTGNTEAFF. CDR3 DNA (partial): TGTGCCAGCAGCTTCATGACAGGGAACACTGAA.

Concerning this clone: The read finishes 3 residues shy of the CDR3 end, and the germline J gene is used to complete it. The rearrangement uses TRBV12-3 or TRBV12-4 and TRBJ1-2, with 7 bases aligning to TRBD1. The CDR3 covers 12 residues. The sequenced CDR3 bases are TGTGCCAGCAGTTCAGGGGGTAGAGGC. Protein product: CASSSGGRG. The CDR3 in its entirety is CASSSGGRGYTF.

In the case of this clone: The sequence runs out 3 residues before the end of the CDR3; the remainder is reconstructed from the germline J gene. The J gene is TRBJ1-2, the V gene TRBV7-2; 9 nucleotides match TRBD1. V shed 6 bases and J 3 bases; nucleotides not matched to a gene: 8. Germline V gene lookup returns CDR1 SGHTA and CDR2 FQGNSA. This CDR3 is 15 amino acids long. CDR3 residues: CASSHRQGVDYGYTF. The sequenced CDR3 bases are TGTGCCAGCAGTCATCGACAGGGGGTTGACTATGGC.

With regard to this clone: The CDR3 end lies 3 residues beyond the end of the read and is filled in from the germline J gene. The J gene is TRBJ2-3, the V gene TRBV20-1; TRBD2 is a possible D gene (6 bases). With 6 bases removed from V and 2 bases from J, the gap between germline ends came to 12 bases. There are 13 residues in the CDR3. Looked up from germline, CDR1 is DFQATT and CDR2 is SNEGSKA (reference sequence). CDR3 bases read: TGCAGTGCCCTTAGCGGATTCACAGATACG. This codes for CSALSGFTDT. In full, the CDR3 is CSALSGFTDTQYF.

This clone is labeled medium-sized based on frequency. The read finishes 3 residues shy of the CDR3 end, and the germline J gene is used to complete it. V usage is TRBV23-1 and J usage is TRBJ2-3; maybe TRBD2 (6 bases). TRBV23-1 carries the ORF label, with uncertain function. The CDR3 consists of 17 residues. The V end lost 2 bases, the J end lost 0 bases, and 15 bases lay between the germline ends. The CDR3: CASSQQFKGTSTDTQYF. Incomplete CDR3 DNA: TGCGCCAGCAGTCAACAATTTAAAGGGACTAGCACAGATACG.

Frequency places this clone as medium-sized. The read stops 3 residues short of the end of the CDR3; the missing end is completed from the germline J gene. The chain links TRBV5-1 to TRBJ1-6; tentatively, D is TRBD1 (5 bases). With 4 bases removed from V and 11 bases from J, the gap between germline ends came to 19 bases. Germline lookup yields CDR1 SGHRS and CDR2 YFSETQ. The CDR3 spans 15 residues. CDR3 sequence reads: CASSSGQGRFAPLHF. Partial CDR3 DNA: TGCGCCAGCAGCAGCGGGCAGGGAAGGTTTGCACCC.

As to this clone: The read halts 3 residues ahead of the CDR3 end, with the missing end drawn from the germline J gene. Other DNA sequences in this specimen translate into the identical CDR3. V is TRBV2 and J is TRBJ2-7; D might be TRBD1 (6 bases). Trimming took off 3 bases at V and 2 bases at J, with 11 bases between the two ends. CDR1 is SNHLY and CDR2 is FYNNEI in the germline V gene. The CDR3 length is 14 residues. The sequenced CDR3 bases are TGTGCCAGCAGTGAGGGGACAATCCCCTACGAG. Its translation: CASSEGTIPYE. The full CDR3 protein reads CASSEGTIPYEQYF.

Frequency places this clone as medium-sized. The read halts 3 residues ahead of the CDR3 end, with the missing end drawn from the germline J gene. The chain couples TRBV9 to TRBJ1-1; D perhaps matches TRBD1 (5 bases). Germline loops: CDR1 SGDLS, CDR2 YYNGEE. The CDR3 consists of 17 residues. The CDR3 DNA, read in part, is TGTGCCAGCAGCGTAGATATTGGGGTAGGATCGACAGCGGAA. Encoded protein: CASSVDIGVGSTAE. The CDR3, in full, reads CASSVDIGVGSTAEAFF.

In regard to this clone: The sequenced fragment ends 3 residues before the CDR3 boundary, so the rest is inferred from the germline J gene. The chain carries TRBV5-4 and TRBJ2-7; the match to TRBD2 covers 9 bases. This CDR3 comprises 14 residues. V trimming: 4 bases; J trimming: 3 bases; junction bases outside the gene matches: 5. The germline V gene has CDR1 SGHNT and CDR2 YYREEE (reference sequence). The CDR3 DNA, read in part, is TGTGCCAGCAGCAGGGGGACTAGCAACTACGAG. Translating it yields CASSRGTSNYE. The full CDR3 protein is CASSRGTSNYEQYF.